This TCR beta chain appears in the sequencing data of a study of type 1 and type 2 diabetes patients. Across the study: Donors were type 1 diabetes, type 2 diabetes, or nondiabetic controls. The whole study generated around 20,000,000 paired-end reads.

CDR3 size: 13 residues. Germline CDR1 is MNHNY and CDR2 is SVGAGI (reference sequence). V dropped 2 bases and J dropped 5 bases, with 10 bases sitting between them. PCR was run on genomic DNA. The TCR beta CDR3 region was amplified using 30 forward and 13 reverse primers. TCRdb re-called the multiplex PCR reads with MiXCR, one entry per CDR3 protein. The sample records fewer than 300,000 distinct CDR3 sequences, around 47% being singletons. Comments on this clonotype: Its matching antigen is unknown.

Study-wide results and caveats: Age and gender were not matched between study groups, possibly biasing interpretation. Type 2 diabetes and control samples shared highly correlated V and J usage, averaging roughly 0.97.

The gene calls are TRBV6-6 and TRBJ2-7; D possibly corresponds to TRBD2 (6 bases). The TCR comes from a man aged 18 to 30 with type 2 diabetes. Specimen: peripheral blood mononuclear cells (PBMCs). The CDR3 is CASSYGGSNEQYF. The CDR3 DNA follows: TGTGCCAGCAGTTACGGGGGGTCTAACGAGCAGTACTTC.